The present entry profiles one T cell receptor (beta chain) with its context. Its cognate antigen is unknown. Unique molecular identifier tags were affixed to discrete cDNA molecules. TCRdb redid the calling of the 5' RACE reads with MiXCR, one entry per CDR3 protein. The sample lists tens of thousands of distinct CDR3 sequences; around a tenth were seen once. The data belong to a study of early T cells in non-severe SARS-CoV-2 infection. Study-wide context: Alpha and beta chains were unpaired, from unsorted whole-blood bulk RNA.

This CDR3 region has 14 residues. Germline trimming cut 6 bases from V and 6 bases from J; bases unmatched to any gene: 10. CDR1 is KGHSH, CDR2 LQKENI, per germline. General study findings and limits: Using VDJdb, the matching emphasized anti-spike CD8 responses while missing private and CD4 specificities.

This clonotype was sampled from an adult who was a healthcare worker with PCR-confirmed SARS-CoV-2 infection or an uninfected control (not recorded which). Sequenced material: whole blood, taken at baseline. This chain joins TRBV18 and TRBJ1-2; 7 bases align to TRBD1. CDR3 DNA: TGTGCCAGCTCTCTTACAGGGGAAGGGGATGGCTACACCTTC. It translates to CASSLTGEGDGYTF.